The clone carrying this TCR beta chain was counted ten times or more. Its target is unknown. TCRdb recomputed calls from the RT-PCR reads with MiXCR, one row per CDR3 protein. The table includes 500,000 to 650,000 distinct CDR3 sequences, less than 8% detected once. The data originate from a study of response to subunit inactivated influenza vaccine. Study outcomes and limitations: The study's authors posited that every seasonal influenza vaccination enlists few new T cells.

Germline assignment: CDR1 MGHRA and CDR2 YSYEKL. There are 16 residues in the CDR3. V shed 1 base and J shed 2 bases, with 11 bases lying between them. The source of this sequence is a man aged 50 to 69 who received an inactivated influenza vaccine. V gene TRBV4-1 combines with J gene TRBJ1-4; tentatively, D is TRBD1 (6 bases). This sample comprised PBMCs from blood, obtained about 24 months after vaccination. CDR3 DNA sequence: TGCGCCAGCAGCCAAGCCCAGGGGTCCACTAATGAAAAACTGTTTTTT. This translates into CASSQAQGSTNEKLFF.